This passage covers 5 T cell receptor beta chains from one sample sequenced in a study of OX40 agonist ivuxolimab in advanced cancers. Assay used: immunoSEQ multiplex PCR; TCRdb lists only in-frame clones, some missing. The sample yields about 17,000 clones, roughly 75% seen once. Sequencing was performed on CD4+ or CD8+ T cells sorted from blood, taken in a trial of the OX40 agonist ivuxolimab. All receptors come from an adult with an advanced solid tumor such as melanoma, head and neck, liver or kidney cancer.

This clone was recorded only once. The CDR3 loop is CASSYSAGGPNEQFF. In nucleotides, the CDR3 is TGTGCCAGCAGTTACTCTGCGGGAGGGCCCAATGAGCAGTTCTTC. The gene calls are TRBV6-5 and TRBJ2-1, with 9 positions matching TRBD2. Germline V lookup: CDR1 MNHEY, CDR2 SVGAGI. This CDR3 contains 15 residues. V lost 0 bases, J lost 6 bases, and 3 bases stayed unmatched.

V gene TRBV4-1 combines with J gene TRBJ2-7; 13 bases are shared with TRBD2. V lost 3 bases to trimming and J lost 2 bases; unmatched junction nucleotides: 4. Germline V CDR1 and CDR2: MGHRA, YSYEKL. CDR3 size: 16 residues. The CDR3: CASSQSGTSGTYEQYF. The CDR3 nucleotides are TGCGCCAGCAGCCAGTCCGGGACTAGCGGGACCTACGAGCAGTACTTC.

The CDR3 DNA sequence: TGTGCCAGCAGCTCACCTGACCACGGGCTAAATGAAAAACTGTTTTTT. Amino acids: CASSSPDHGLNEKLFF. The rearrangement uses TRBV7-8 and TRBJ1-4; D is undetermined. This CDR3 spans 16 amino acids. Germline assignment: CDR1 SGHVS and CDR2 FQNEAQ. Trimming removed 4 bases from V and 5 bases from J, with 17 bases in between.

CDR3 amino acids: CASSTRGGGPLNEQFF. For the CDR3, the DNA is TGTGCCAGTAGTACCCGCGGCGGGGGACCCCTCAATGAGCAGTTCTTC. The rearrangement links TRBV19 to TRBJ2-1; TRBD2 matches 7 bases. With 4 bases clipped from V and 6 bases from J, the junction kept 12 bases outside the gene matches. Germline lookup yields CDR1 LNHDA and CDR2 SQIVND (reference sequence). CDR3 length equals 16 residues.

The chain is built from TRBV6-6 and TRBJ2-3; no firm D call. The CDR3 consists of 12 residues. Germline lookup yields CDR1 MNHNY and CDR2 SVGAGI (reference sequence). The V end was cut by 1 base, the J end by 5 bases, with 4 bases between. CDR3 amino acids: CASSYYGDTQYF. The DNA for the CDR3 is TGTGCCAGCAGTTACTATGGAGATACGCAGTATTTT.